This TCR beta chain derives from a study of PD-1 blockade in classical Hodgkin lymphoma. Findings and limits, study-wide: CD4+ TCR diversity rose significantly by C4D1, and CD8+ TCR diversity did not. The baseline diversity of complete responders showed similarity to that of newly diagnosed patients. Individuals who commenced nivolumab within less than 1 year of ASCT were excluded.

This CDR3 region has 13 residues. CDR1 is LGHNA, CDR2 YSLEER, per germline. Trimming shortened V by 1 base and J by 10 bases, and 13 bases separated the two germline ends. As to this clone: Its antigen remains unidentified.

The table came from immunoSEQ multiplex PCR; TCRdb's copy has only in-frame clones and leaves some out. The sample lists roughly 20,000 clones, roughly 77% occurring once. Time point denoted: cycle 4 day 1 (C4D1), after less than seven weeks of nivolumab. Every single patient, without exception, relapsed after autologous stem cell transplantation, and brentuximab vedotin exposure varied. The V call is TRBV4-3, the J call TRBJ1-2; D not certain. The source is a human donor with classical Hodgkin lymphoma. This specimen consisted of peripheral blood mononuclear cells (PBMCs), obtained before the fourth cycle of nivolumab. CDR3: CASSQAHPKDYTF. CDR3 sequence (DNA): TGCGCCAGCAGCCAAGCGCACCCCAAGGACTACACCTTC.